This passage covers 10 T cell receptor beta chains from one sample sequenced in a study of metastatic and nonmetastatic thyroid tumors. MiXCR was used by TCRdb to re-call the PCR reads. The data show 43,000 or so clones, with approximately 15% seen just once and 22% held by the top ten. Not a single patient had been given any form of treatment at any point before undergoing thyroid surgery. The sequenced material came from blood. The receptors stem from a female donor with papillary thyroid cancer or a benign thyroid nodule (not recorded which). Some clones in this sample may be carry-over from other donors' samples.

There are many counts of this clone. The chain joins TRBV28 to TRBJ1-5; 9 nucleotides line up with TRBD1. In germline, CDR1 is MDHEN, CDR2 SYDVKM. V lost 4 bases to trimming and J lost 9 bases; unmatched junction nucleotides: 13. This CDR3 spans 16 amino acids. CDR3 DNA sequence: TGTGCCAGCAGTTCACCGACAGGGGGGACTTGGGGGCCCCAGCATTTT. Protein product: CASSSPTGGTWGPQHF.

V is TRBV11-1 and J is TRBJ2-2; TRBD2 matches at 9 bases. The CDR3 runs 16 residues. The junction had 6 bases not matched to a gene; V was cut back by 0 bases and J by 7 bases. Per germline, CDR1 SGHAT and CDR2 FQDESV (reference sequence). The CDR3 sequence: CASSLAKLAGVGELFF. DNA for the CDR3: TGTGCCAGCAGCTTAGCGAAACTAGCGGGTGTCGGGGAGCTGTTTTTT.

V is TRBV5-1 and J is TRBJ2-7, with TRBD1 matching over 7 bases. Germline CDR1 is SGHRS and CDR2 is YFSETQ. This CDR3 region has 14 residues. With 0 bases clipped from V and 6 bases from J, the junction kept 6 bases outside the gene matches. CDR3 protein: CASSLEGANREQYF. The CDR3 nucleotides read TGCGCCAGCAGCTTGGAGGGGGCGAACCGCGAGCAGTACTTC.

This clone turned up a few times. V is TRBV5-5 and J is TRBJ2-5; 10 bases agree with TRBD1. The CDR3 has 16 residues. Trimming removed 0 bases from V and 5 bases from J; junction bases left unmatched: 7. CDR1 SGHKS and CDR2 YYEKEE come from the germline V gene (reference sequence). The CDR3 protein is CASSLEPGQGFETQYF. Here the CDR3 DNA reads TGTGCCAGCAGCTTGGAACCGGGACAGGGGTTCGAGACCCAGTACTTC.

This clone showed up just a few times. With a much larger clone just one base away, this may be a read error. This chain links TRBV24-1 with TRBJ1-2, with TRBD1 identical over 7 bases. Germline V gene data show CDR1 as KGHDR and CDR2 as SFDVKD. This CDR3 has 15 residues. The CDR3 spells CATSNLSTGNNGYTF. CDR3 in DNA: TGTGCCACCAGTAATTTGTCGACAGGGAACAATGGCTACACCTTC.

This clone was observed a few times. The chain recombines TRBV27 with TRBJ2-7; D call uncertain. Trimming left V 1 base short and J 3 bases short, with 10 bases between. The CDR3 consists of 14 residues. Germline values: CDR1 MNHEY, CDR2 SMNVEV (reference sequence). The CDR3: CASSLFRCGYEQYF. The CDR3 nucleotides are TGTGCCAGCAGTTTATTTCGTTGTGGCTACGAGCAGTACTTC.

This clone was counted many times. The chain carries TRBV10-2 and TRBJ1-5, with D unclear. Trimming took off 8 bases at V and 5 bases at J, with 19 bases between the two ends. The CDR3 loop spans 15 amino acids. Germline loops: CDR1 WSHSY, CDR2 SAAADI. CDR3 sequence reads: CASRSSGSKDQPQHF. The CDR3, as DNA: TGCGCCAGCCGGAGTTCGGGGTCAAAGGATCAGCCCCAGCATTTT.

The gene calls are TRBV20-1 and TRBJ1-2; the D gene is possibly TRBD1 (6 bases). V shed 1 base and J shed 7 bases, with 10 bases lying between them. CDR1 DFQATT and CDR2 SNEGSKA come from the germline V gene (reference sequence). The CDR3 totals 12 residues. CDR3 in DNA: TGCAGTGCTAGAGTACAGGGTGGTGGCTACACCTTC. Translating gives CSARVQGGGYTF.

This chain links TRBV12-3 or TRBV12-4 with TRBJ2-2; TRBD2 matches at 8 bases. The CDR3 is 14 amino acids. J was trimmed by 3 bases and V by 3 bases; bases with no gene match: 0. CDR3 amino acids: CASSFGRDTGELFF. The CDR3 DNA is TGTGCCAGCAGTTTCGGGAGGGACACCGGGGAGCTGTTTTTT.

This clone was found many times. This rearrangement joins TRBV27 to TRBJ2-1; no clear D. CDR1 is MNHEY, CDR2 SMNVEV, per germline (reference sequence). V was trimmed by 0 bases and J by 6 bases, leaving 9 bases between them. The CDR3 runs to 14 residues. The CDR3 spells CASSLSRLINEQFF. The CDR3 nucleotides are TGTGCCAGCAGTTTATCGAGACTTATCAATGAGCAGTTCTTC.